Included here is one T cell receptor beta chain sequence, with context. Its antigen specificity is not known. Base qualities are not provided; no much larger clone lies one nucleotide away. The library was prepared using the immunoSEQ multiplex PCR assay. The study's own analysis went as follows. A statistical classification framework was built to diagnose cytomegalovirus status from the catalog of TCR beta chain sequences. This immuneACCESS table, as held by TCRdb, lists in-frame sequences with V and J called but not all clones. Of the missing ones, under half trace to an unresolved V gene in checked studies; the others have no known cause. V, J and clone size were drawn from that table, and D and trimming were deduced from the DNA. For this sample the table gives about 200,000 clones, of which over 80% were detected only once. In total, the top ten clones hold around 5.5% of the sample. This sample was included in a study of cytomegalovirus exposure and HLA in healthy donors listed by TCRdb under 2017. At the level of the whole study: According to a later analysis, one platform produced both the approximately 110 validation repertoires and the 620 or so repertoires of the first cohort. To predict cytomegalovirus infection status, the study brought together high-throughput TCR immunosequencing, statistical association of individual TCRs with disease status, and machine learning. The study was designed to test whether signatures of past pathogen exposure could be identified by cataloging public T cell receptors. Along with the approximately 700-subject first cohort, a separate validation cohort of over a hundred different subjects was used.

V is pared back by 6 bases and J by 3 bases, with 9 bases lying between the germline termini. CDR1 and CDR2 were assigned from the germline V gene (reference sequence) as SGHAT and FQDESV. Measured from the cysteine to the phenylalanine, the CDR3 is 12 residues long. Only the CDR3 DNA stays, 36 bases, in frame from base 1. The research as a whole found: Most TCR sequences were observed very rarely across donors, whereas some public TCRs were present in many individuals. In both the original and validation cohorts, the classifier was reported to diagnose cytomegalovirus status with high specificity and sensitivity. A later analysis had no HLA typing for the validation cohort, so co-occurrence there was scored across all 120 repertoires. In a later analysis, TCRs clustered in the first cohort were found to also tend to co-occur in the 130 or so validation repertoires, with 90% to 95% of cluster scores above 0. The study listed approximately 160 TCR beta chains as associated with cytomegalovirus. A few of the identified cytomegalovirus-associated TCR beta chains were confirmed in vitro to be specific for cytomegalovirus antigens. It was suggested by the authors that the approach could potentially be generalized to other disease states and immunological phenotypes.

Separate from the approximately 700-subject first cohort, the validation cohort of roughly 110 subjects was the group to which the donors belonged. The sequence was collected from a woman between 18 and 29 years old in good health and CMV-seronegative. Sequenced: PBMCs. This chain joins TRBV11-1 to TRBJ2-7; perhaps TRBD2 is the D gene, with 5 bases matching. The bases read TGTGCCAGCAGTGGAGAGGGCTACGAGCAGTACTTC. This sequence encodes CASSGEGYEQYF. Full variable domain (CDR3 extended with the reference TRBV11-1 and TRBJ2-7 proteins): EAEVAQSPRYKITEKSQAVAFWCDPISGHATLYWYRQILGQGPELLVQFQDESVVDDSQLPKDRFSAERLKGVDSTLKIQPAELGDSAMYLCASSGEGYEQYFGPGTRLTVT.